This T cell receptor beta chain was sequenced in a study of CD8 T cells in ankylosing spondylitis listed by TCRdb under 2017. About the full investigation: T cell receptor beta repertoires were profiled in healthy donors and ankylosing spondylitis patients so that disease-linked TCR variants could be found. In total, the full study cohort was made up of some 110 healthy donors and 25 to 30 ankylosing spondylitis patients. Peripheral blood was sampled, and synovial fluid was additionally collected from ankylosing spondylitis patients.

Broader findings and caveats from the paper: Blood from ankylosing spondylitis patients appeared to be characterized by a TCR beta motif composed of under ten highly homologous amino acid variants. The disease-linked clones were reported to be significantly enriched in matched synovial fluid samples from ankylosing spondylitis patients. A CD8+ phenotype was shown by the disease-linked clones, which were found at relatively low frequencies in peripheral blood. Some TCR beta motif variants had previously been reported in synovial fluid and blood of reactive arthritis patients, which suggested common disease-initiation mechanisms.

This clonotype has at least ten counts. Its antigen is not yet known. Base-call qualities are not available, and no considerably larger clone is one nucleotide away. From V the trimming removes 2 bases and from J it removes 8 bases, while the gene matches leave 12 bases of the junction unaccounted for. Taken from the germline V gene, the CDR1 and CDR2 loops are MNHEY and SVGAGI. The cysteine opens and the phenylalanine closes a CDR3 of 16 amino acids. This entry keeps only the CDR3 DNA: 48 bases, framed from base 1. For sequencing, an Illumina HiSeq 2500 was employed. Quantitative 5'-RACE with molecular barcodes was the method used to prepare the TCR beta libraries. On the authors' methods: A new computational method based on a probabilistic model of VDJ rearrangement was used to identify disease-linked TCR variants. TCRdb ran its own pipeline on the public reads, namely fastp trimming at Q25 and MiXCR clone calling, and kept in-frame beta chains. Merged by CDR3 protein, the rows form single entries marked with the most common genes and DNA. The V and J calls and clone size are TCRdb's, not the authors'. The sample records about 240,000 distinct CDR3 sequences, roughly 8.6% of which are singletons. The top ten constitute about 6.8% of the sample.

Sequencing input: blood, either unsorted or a sorted T cell fraction (not recorded which). This clonotype originated in a male donor with ankylosing spondylitis or in good health (not recorded which). The V and J genes are TRBV6-5 and TRBJ1-2; 9 of the junction bases match TRBD1. The sequence in DNA is TGTGCCAGCAGTTACCGCCCTACAGGGGGCGGAAGGGGCTACACCTTC. This yields the protein CASSYRPTGGGRGYTF.